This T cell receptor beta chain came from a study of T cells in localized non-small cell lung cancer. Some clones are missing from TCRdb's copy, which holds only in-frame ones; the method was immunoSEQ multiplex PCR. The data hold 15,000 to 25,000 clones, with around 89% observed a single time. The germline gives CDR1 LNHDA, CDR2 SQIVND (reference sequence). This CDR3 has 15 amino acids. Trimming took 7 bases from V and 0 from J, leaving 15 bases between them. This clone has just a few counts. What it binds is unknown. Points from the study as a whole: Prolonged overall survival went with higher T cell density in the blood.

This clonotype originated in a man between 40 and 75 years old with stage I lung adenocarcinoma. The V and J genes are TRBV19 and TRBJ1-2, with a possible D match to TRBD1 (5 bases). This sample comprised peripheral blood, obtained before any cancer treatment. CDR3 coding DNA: TGTGCCAGTATACAGTTGGGGGATGCTAACTATGGCTACACCTTC. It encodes CASIQLGDANYGYTF. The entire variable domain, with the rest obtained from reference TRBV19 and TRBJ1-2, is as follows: DGGITQSPKYLFRKEGQNVTLSCEQNLNHDAMYWYRQDPGQGLRLIYYSQIVNDFQKGDIAEGYSVSREKKESFPLTVTSAQKNPTAFYLCASIQLGDANYGYTFGSGTRLTVV.